This TCR beta chain was recovered during a study of early T cells in non-severe SARS-CoV-2 infection. The CDR3 is made up of 14 amino acids. Germline V CDR1 and CDR2: SNHLY, FYNNEI. V was shortened by 8 bases and J by 2 bases, with 16 bases between the two germline ends. In the library, individual cDNA molecules carried attached unique molecular identifiers. TCRdb analysed the 5' RACE reads with MiXCR anew, one entry per CDR3 protein. This table holds tens of thousands of distinct CDR3 sequences, around 20% found once. The J gene is TRBJ2-7, the V gene TRBV2; no clear D gene. The TCR comes from an adult who was a healthcare worker with PCR-confirmed SARS-CoV-2 infection or an uninfected control (not recorded which). Here the sequenced sample was whole blood, taken at baseline. The CDR3 DNA follows: TGTGCCAGCGCTCTAAGGGCCGGAGCCTACGAGCAGTACTTC. Its translation: CASALRAGAYEQYF.